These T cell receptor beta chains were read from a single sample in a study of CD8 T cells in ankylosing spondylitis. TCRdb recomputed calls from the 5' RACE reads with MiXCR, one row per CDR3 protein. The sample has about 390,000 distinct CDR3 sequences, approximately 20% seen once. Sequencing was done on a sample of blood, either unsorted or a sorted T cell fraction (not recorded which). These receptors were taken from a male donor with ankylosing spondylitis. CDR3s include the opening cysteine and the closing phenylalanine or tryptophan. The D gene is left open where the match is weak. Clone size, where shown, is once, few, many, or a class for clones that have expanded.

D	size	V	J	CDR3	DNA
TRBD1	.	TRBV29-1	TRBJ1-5	CSVAGQGNQPQHF	TGCAGCGTCGCGGGACAGGGCAATCAGCCCCAGCATTTT
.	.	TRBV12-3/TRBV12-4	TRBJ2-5	CASTGGPQETQYF	TGTGCCAGCACCGGTGGGCCCCAAGAGACCCAGTACTTC
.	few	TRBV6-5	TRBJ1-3	CASSYSQGRGNTIYF	TGTGCCAGCAGTTACTCTCAGGGGAGGGGAAACACCATATATTTT
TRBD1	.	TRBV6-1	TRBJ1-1	CASRDRRTNTEAFF	TGTGCCAGCAGGGACAGGAGAACGAACACTGAAGCTTTCTTT
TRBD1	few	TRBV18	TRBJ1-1	CASSLTSGTGSAFF	TGTGCCAGCTCACTGACTTCCGGGACAGGCTCAGCTTTCTTT
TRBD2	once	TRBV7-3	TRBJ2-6	CASSFASGKAGANVLTF	TGTGCCAGCAGCTTCGCTAGCGGGAAAGCTGGGGCCAACGTCCTGACTTTC
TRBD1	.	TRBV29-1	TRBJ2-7	CSFKSGTGYEQYF	TGCAGCTTCAAATCCGGGACAGGCTACGAGCAGTACTTC
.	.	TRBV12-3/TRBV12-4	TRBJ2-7	CASSFHRSYEQYF	TGTGCCAGCAGTTTTCACAGGTCCTACGAGCAGTACTTC
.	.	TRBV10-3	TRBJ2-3	CAISDRAAYPTDTQYF	TGTGCCATCAGTGACCGGGCGGCTTACCCCACAGATACGCAGTATTTT
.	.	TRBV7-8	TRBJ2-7	CASSLTYRSSYEQYF	TGTGCCAGCAGCCTAACCTACAGGAGCTCCTACGAGCAGTACTTC
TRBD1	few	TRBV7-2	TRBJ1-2	CASSLLRQGAHGYTF	TGTGCCAGCAGCTTGCTCCGACAGGGGGCCCATGGCTACACCTTC
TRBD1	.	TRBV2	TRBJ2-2	CASRGQGAGELFF	TGTGCCAGCAGGGGACAGGGGGCCGGGGAGCTGTTTTTT
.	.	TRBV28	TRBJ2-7	CASRERVSSYEQYF	TGTGCCAGCAGGGAGCGGGTGAGCTCCTACGAGCAGTACTTC
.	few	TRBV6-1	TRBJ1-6	CASIFTGWSPLHF	TGTGCCAGCATCTTCACAGGGTGGTCACCCCTCCACTTT
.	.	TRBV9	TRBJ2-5	CASSVTGKSQETQYF	TGTGCCAGCAGCGTCACAGGGAAGTCTCAAGAGACCCAGTACTTC
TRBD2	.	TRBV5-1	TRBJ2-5	CASSLVTSGRETQYF	TGCGCCAGCAGCTTGGTGACTAGCGGGAGGGAGACCCAGTACTTC
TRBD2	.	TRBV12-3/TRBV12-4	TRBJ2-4	CASSGGLAGQNIQYF	TGTGCCAGCAGTGGCGGACTAGCGGGGCAAAACATTCAGTACTTC
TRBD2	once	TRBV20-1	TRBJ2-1	CSASRGLAYLSSSYNEQFF	TGCAGCGCTTCCCGAGGACTAGCGTATCTCTCAAGCTCCTACAATGAGCAGTTCTTC
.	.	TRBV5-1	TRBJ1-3	CASKKRGSGNTIYF	TGCGCCAGCAAGAAACGTGGCTCTGGAAACACCATATATTTT